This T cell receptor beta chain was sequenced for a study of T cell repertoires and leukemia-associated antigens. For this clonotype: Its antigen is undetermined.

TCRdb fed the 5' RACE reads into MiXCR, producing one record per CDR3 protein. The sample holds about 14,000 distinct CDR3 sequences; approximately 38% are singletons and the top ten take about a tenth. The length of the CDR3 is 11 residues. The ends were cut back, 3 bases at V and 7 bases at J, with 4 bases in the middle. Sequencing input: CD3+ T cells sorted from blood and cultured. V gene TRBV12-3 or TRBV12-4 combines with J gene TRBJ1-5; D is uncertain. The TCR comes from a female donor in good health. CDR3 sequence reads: CASSFGQPQHF. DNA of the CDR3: TGTGCCAGCAGTTTCGGCCAGCCCCAGCATTTT.